The T cell receptor beta chain described here comes from a study of cytomegalovirus exposure and HLA in healthy donors (dated by TCRdb to 2015 to 2018). Regarding the research as a whole: According to an earlier analysis of 550 to 700 of the donors, about 179 million T cells yielded 117 million unique TCR beta sequences and around 280 Gb of sequence data. A later analysis re-examined previously published TCR beta repertoires from 610 or so donors and added high-resolution HLA genotyping to investigate patterns of TCR occurrence. Among the roughly 390 genotyped donors, about 85% belonged to the genetic ancestry cluster associated with self-reported Caucasian donors. Several DR-DQ haplotypes were treated as single units for association and clustering because of strong linkage in the cohort. In an earlier analysis of roughly 600 of the donors, high-throughput TCR beta sequencing was used to judge whether each TCR beta V gene segment behaved as functional or pseudogenic. A later genetic analysis took genome-wide SNP genotypes for about three fifths of the 666 donors and used that subset as a discovery cohort. An early release that covered 500 to 800 HLA-typed donors contained approximately 300 gigabases of sequencing data and approximately 85 million unique TCR sequences. The study aimed to test whether signatures of past pathogen exposure could be identified by cataloging public T cell receptors. In the later analysis, no new phenotypic data were used to find candidate immune exposures; instead, reliance was placed on TCR beta sequences and their occurrence across donors. Across roughly 420 genotyped donors of the cohort, an average of about 200,000 unique TCR beta nucleotide sequences per donor were sequenced, and around 20% of those sequences were non-productive. The study profiled the T cell repertoires of hundreds of subjects by immunosequencing and related them to cytomegalovirus serostatus. Every repertoire in the discovery cohort had been generated on one and the same sequencing platform. Typing coverage differed by locus: A, B, C, DRB1 and DQB1 were typed in about 620-630 donors, DQA1 in approximately 520, DPA1 in some 570, and DPB1 in 400 to 490. Along with the roughly 710-subject first cohort, a separate validation cohort of over 90 different subjects was used. Alongside the repertoire data, information on donor age, sex, ethnicity and CMV serostatus was compiled. Both class I and class II loci were covered by HLA typing, at four-digit resolution. High-throughput TCR immunosequencing, statistical association of individual TCRs with disease status, and machine learning were combined to predict cytomegalovirus infection status.

Results the study describes overall, beyond this receptor: In an earlier analysis of a few hundred of the donors, most TCR beta V segments were observed in productive rearrangements about 87% or about 30% of the time, broadly matching IMGT annotations. Roughly uniform sequencing depth across donors was assumed in presence/absence analyses, although this assumption may not hold. In a later analysis, HLA-associated TCR beta chains were found to be more clonally expanded and to have lower generation probabilities than equally common non-associated chains. CMV serostatus was the only immune exposure information available for the cohort. According to a later analysis, TCR association rates differed among HLA loci, with DRB1 alleles showing the most associated TCRs and HLA-C alleles showing the fewest. In vitro tests confirmed that a few of the cytomegalovirus-associated TCR beta chains recognize cytomegalovirus antigens. In a later analysis, most CMV-associated TCR beta chains were found to appear HLA-restricted, with HLA associations seemingly driven largely by CMV exposure. A further reported finding was that TCR beta sequences accurately predicted the HLA-A and HLA-B alleles for most subjects in the first cohort. Specific HLA alleles were associated with 15,000 to 20,000 TCR beta sequences at a false discovery rate of 0.05 in a later analysis. A group of highly shared sequence variants was considered likely to be a technical artifact of the sequencing pipeline. Some IMGT-functional V segments, including TRBV6-2 and TRBV6-3, could not be told apart with the 87-base-pair reads, so those segments were excluded. Seventeen rarely observed V segments, including chromosome 9 orphons, were excluded from the earlier analysis of about 610 of the donors because counts were too low. While some public TCRs were present in many individuals, most TCR sequences turned up only very rarely across donors. A later genetic analysis reported fewer N-insertions in productive TCRs among donors in an Asian-associated ancestry cluster than the roughly 700-donor mean. In this cohort, only TCR beta chains were sequenced, and detectable features were limited by the absence of alpha or paired-chain data. Assigning TCR associations to individual alleles was difficult when HLA alleles, especially DR and DQ, strongly co-occurred. The authors suggested that the approach could potentially be generalized to other disease states and immunological phenotypes. Correlated functional status among segregating V segments might reflect linkage disequilibrium, but an unknown experimental factor could not be ruled out. A later genetic analysis associated a missense DCLRE1C variant with V-gene and J-gene trimming of TCR beta chains, and an independent cohort replicated the association. The study gave a list of about 160 TCR beta chains associated with cytomegalovirus. HLA typing was unavailable for some donors at each locus, so association tests used only the typed subset. In a later analysis, several top co-occurrence clusters were reported to appear linked to parvovirus B19, influenza, CMV and Epstein-Barr virus. The classifier was reported to diagnose cytomegalovirus status with high specificity and sensitivity in both the original cohort and the validation cohort.

The cohort comprised hundreds of healthy bone marrow donors. At the time of sampling, every cohort member was nominally healthy, though immune exposures that went unrecorded were likely present. The donor was CMV seronegative and belonged to the group of 352 seronegative cohort members. A peripheral blood sample was collected from each donor, and TCR beta sequencing was performed on peripheral blood mononuclear cells. The Qiagen DNeasy Blood Extraction Kit was used to extract genomic DNA from the blood cell samples. Library generation was performed with the immunoSEQ multiplex PCR assay. For the multiplex PCR, a mixture combining 60 forward primers for TCR Vbeta segments and 13 reverse primers for TCR Jbeta segments was used. A multiplex PCR assay on genomic DNA amplified the CDR3 region of rearranged TCR beta genes. On the Illumina HiSeq System, the amplified TCR beta libraries were sequenced as 87-base-pair reads. From the authors' description of their analysis: A later analysis counted tens of millions of unique TCR beta chains across the roughly 700 repertoires, and roughly 10 million of these chains were shared by at least two donors. Raw reads were error-corrected and collapsed into unique sequences with a nearest-neighbor algorithm that merged closely related sequences to remove PCR and sequencing errors. To assign V, D and J gene segments, CDR3 sequences were aligned to IMGT reference sequences. For a sequence to be retained, a match of at least six nucleotides was required to both a V gene segment and a J gene segment. Rearrangements were called productive when the CDR3 lacked stop codons and stayed in frame with V and J; all others were non-productive. Following IMGT convention, CDR3 was defined as the stretch from the second conserved V-encoded cysteine up to the conserved J-encoded phenylalanine. In an earlier analysis of more than 550 of the donors, sequences lacking an unambiguous match to a single V gene segment were excluded. In an earlier analysis of 500 to 750 of the donors, V segments were called functional above 56.7% productive rearrangements and were called segregating when the between-donor standard deviation exceeded 5%. To diagnose cytomegalovirus status from the catalog of TCR beta chain sequences, a statistical classification framework was built. In a later analysis, TCR nucleotide sequences were compared against IMGT/GENE-DB human TR gene sequences so that V and J genes could be assigned. The TCRdist pipeline was used in a later analysis to assign CDR3 sequences and most-parsimonious VDJ recombination scenarios. In a later analysis, each TCR beta chain was defined by its CDR3 amino acid sequence together with its V-gene family, and reads lacking a unique V-gene family were excluded. In a later analysis, several hundred highly shared, low-generation-probability nucleotide sequences were removed to address suspected cross-contamination and a sequencing artifact. For each public chain, a later analysis derived a clonal expansion index from normalized ranks of inferred template counts within each repertoire. In a later analysis, generation probabilities were computed with a VDJ recombination model fitted to out-of-frame rearrangements, and the resulting probabilities were checked against IGoR. In a later analysis, TCR-TCR, TCR-HLA and TCR-CMV co-occurrence was scored with hypergeometric tests, and a repertoire-size bias correction was applied to TCR pairs. False discovery rates were estimated in a later analysis by permuting HLA or CMV assignments 20 times. In a later analysis, co-occurring TCRs were grouped with DBSCAN, and TCRdist sequence similarity was added when clustering was performed within HLA-allele-positive subsets. Co-occurrence clustering excluded repertoires with fewer than 30,000 or more than 120,000 public chains, plus five with anomalous nucleotide sharing. The immuneACCESS repertoire file appears here via TCRdb, limited to in-frame rearrangements. These files lack a portion of the clones; in checked studies, under half of the deficit traces to unresolved V genes, and the cause of the others is not known. Clone size and V and J calls were adopted from that table, with D and trimming inferred from the DNA. The sample table lists 190,000 or so clones, around four fifths of them with a count of one. The ten largest clones capture around 1.6% of the sample.

This clone was seen once. Its cognate antigen has yet to be identified. Base qualities are not provided; no much larger clone lies one nucleotide away. V and J lose 5 bases and 0 bases, and a span of 4 bases separates them. The cysteine opens and the phenylalanine closes a CDR3 of 12 amino acids. Only the CDR3 region is kept as DNA, spanning 36 bases read in frame from base 1. CDR1 and CDR2 were assigned from the germline V gene as SGHTA and FQGNSA. The clonotype comes from a man aged 50 or older in good health and CMV-seronegative. The chain links TRBV7-2 with TRBJ2-5, with the identity of the D gene unclear. The sample was PBMCs. The CDR3 corresponds to CASSTYQETQYF. In nucleotides, the sequence is TGTGCCAGCAGCACATACCAAGAGACCCAGTACTTC.